This T cell receptor (beta chain) came from a study of cytomegalovirus exposure and HLA in healthy donors. V was cut by 6 bases and J by 3 bases, with 11 bases left in between. Per germline, CDR1 MNHEY and CDR2 SMNVEV (reference sequence). CDR3 length: 13 amino acids. Vbeta (60) and Jbeta (13) primers were used in the PCR. Profiling relied on immunoSEQ multiplex PCR, and the TCRdb table lists in-frame clones only, not all of them. The data contain around 68,000 clones, 65% to 70% of them singletons. Healthy bone marrow donors made up the donor group. The clonotype originates from a young woman in good health and CMV-seronegative. What was sequenced was PBMCs. V and J are TRBV27 and TRBJ1-1; a weak D match, TRBD1 (5 bases). The CDR3, as DNA: TGTGCCAGCAGATCAGGCAGGGACACTGAAGCTTTCTTT. It translates to CASRSGRDTEAFF.